Listed below are T cell receptor beta chains from one sample, sequenced in a study of blood T cell repertoires in COVID-19. The table came from immunoSEQ multiplex PCR; TCRdb's copy has only in-frame clones and leaves some out. The sample includes about 210,000 clones, roughly four fifths of them seen just once. Material for sequencing was peripheral blood. Source of these receptors: a woman aged 45-65 years with active or convalescent COVID-19. Each CDR3 is given with its conserved first and last residue. Each record gives: V gene, J gene, D gene, clone size, CDR3 DNA, CDR3 protein. D genes are given only for firm matches. Clone size appears in some rows only: once, few, many, or a class for an expanded clone.

V gene: TRBV18; J gene: TRBJ1-4; D gene: NA; clone size: NA; CDR3 DNA: TGTGCCAGCTCCCCGGGCAGGGTTGAAAAACTGTTTTTT; CDR3 protein: CASSPGRVEKLFF
V gene: TRBV6-5; J gene: TRBJ1-4; D gene: NA; clone size: NA; CDR3 DNA: TGTGCCAGCAGCGATTTGAGGGGGAAAAATGAAAAACTGTTTTTT; CDR3 protein: CASSDLRGKNEKLFF
V gene: TRBV4-2; J gene: TRBJ2-1; D gene: NA; clone size: NA; CDR3 DNA: TGTGCCAGCAGCCAGAATAGAGAAACTAGAAGCTCCTACAATGAGCAGTTCTTC; CDR3 protein: CASSQNRETRSSYNEQFF
V gene: TRBV12-5; J gene: TRBJ2-3; D gene: NA; clone size: NA; CDR3 DNA: TGTGCTAGTTCTATAGATACGCAGTATTTT; CDR3 protein: CASSIDTQYF
V gene: TRBV9; J gene: TRBJ2-1; D gene: TRBD1; clone size: NA; CDR3 DNA: TGTGCCAGCAGCGCCGGGACAGGGGTCTACAATGAGCAGTTCTTC; CDR3 protein: CASSAGTGVYNEQFF
V gene: TRBV5-1; J gene: TRBJ1-1; D gene: NA; clone size: NA; CDR3 DNA: TGCGCCAGCAGCTTGCTGGGAGCGAACACTGAAGCTTTCTTT; CDR3 protein: CASSLLGANTEAFF
V gene: TRBV28; J gene: TRBJ2-1; D gene: TRBD2; clone size: few; CDR3 DNA: TGTGCCAGCAGTTTTATAGCGGGGGGGTACAATGAGCAGTTCTTC; CDR3 protein: CASSFIAGGYNEQFF
V gene: TRBV6-5; J gene: TRBJ1-2; D gene: NA; clone size: NA; CDR3 DNA: TGTGCCAGCAGTATAAACTATGGCTACACCTTC; CDR3 protein: CASSINYGYTF
V gene: TRBV6-5; J gene: TRBJ1-1; D gene: NA; clone size: few; CDR3 DNA: TGTGCCAGCAGTTTTGGGGGGGCCATGAACACTGAAGCTTTCTTT; CDR3 protein: CASSFGGAMNTEAFF
V gene: TRBV11-2; J gene: TRBJ2-5; D gene: NA; clone size: NA; CDR3 DNA: TGTGCCAGCAGCTTACTGGGACAGGGAGGCGGACTAGCTTCCGAGACCCAGTACTTC; CDR3 protein: CASSLLGQGGGLASETQYF
V gene: TRBV5-1; J gene: TRBJ2-3; D gene: TRBD2; clone size: NA; CDR3 DNA: TGCGCCAGCAGCTCAGGACTAGCGGGGGCGTACACAGATACGCAGTATTTT; CDR3 protein: CASSSGLAGAYTDTQYF
V gene: TRBV6-5; J gene: TRBJ1-1; D gene: TRBD1; clone size: NA; CDR3 DNA: TGTGCCAGCACCATACAGGGGTACACTGAAGCTTTCTTT; CDR3 protein: CASTIQGYTEAFF
V gene: TRBV7-9; J gene: TRBJ2-1; D gene: TRBD2; clone size: NA; CDR3 DNA: TGTGCCAGCACACTTGGGACTAGCAATGAGCAGTTCTTC; CDR3 protein: CASTLGTSNEQFF
V gene: TRBV7-9; J gene: TRBJ2-3; D gene: TRBD1; clone size: NA; CDR3 DNA: TGTGCCAGCAGCTTAGACGACAGGGGTAGTGCAGATACGCAGTATTTT; CDR3 protein: CASSLDDRGSADTQYF
V gene: TRBV12-5; J gene: TRBJ2-2; D gene: TRBD1; clone size: NA; CDR3 DNA: TGTGCTAGTACAGGGGGCGTGTACACCGGGGAGCTGTTTTTT; CDR3 protein: CASTGGVYTGELFF
V gene: TRBV30; J gene: TRBJ2-3; D gene: TRBD1; clone size: many; CDR3 DNA: TGTGCCTGGAGTGAAGGGGGCGGTGGGAACACAGATACGCAGTATTTT; CDR3 protein: CAWSEGGGGNTDTQYF
V gene: TRBV3-1/TRBV3-2; J gene: TRBJ1-2; D gene: NA; clone size: NA; CDR3 DNA: TGTGCCAGCAGCCTAGGGGCCAGTCTTAACTATGGCTACACCTTC; CDR3 protein: CASSLGASLNYGYTF
V gene: TRBV12-2; J gene: TRBJ1-5; D gene: NA; clone size: NA; CDR3 DNA: TGTGCAAGTCGCTTAGATCTACCCCTTACAGTGGATCAGCCCCAGCATTTT; CDR3 protein: CASRLDLPLTVDQPQHF
V gene: TRBV5-6; J gene: TRBJ1-2; D gene: TRBD1; clone size: NA; CDR3 DNA: TGTGCCAGCAGCCTGTTAGGCAGGGGGGACTATGGCTACACCTTC; CDR3 protein: CASSLLGRGDYGYTF
V gene: TRBV9; J gene: TRBJ1-3; D gene: NA; clone size: NA; CDR3 DNA: TGTGCCAGCAGCGTAAAACTAGGAAACACCATATATTTT; CDR3 protein: CASSVKLGNTIYF
V gene: TRBV24-1; J gene: TRBJ2-1; D gene: NA; clone size: NA; CDR3 DNA: TGTGCCACCAGTGATTTGCTAAATGAGCAGTTCTTC; CDR3 protein: CATSDLLNEQFF
V gene: TRBV4-2; J gene: TRBJ1-5; D gene: TRBD1; clone size: NA; CDR3 DNA: TGTGCCAGCAGCCAAGATTACTGGGACAGTGGAGGGGGCAATCAGCCCCAGCATTTT; CDR3 protein: CASSQDYWDSGGGNQPQHF
V gene: TRBV6-5; J gene: TRBJ1-1; D gene: NA; clone size: NA; CDR3 DNA: TGTGCCAGCACCCCATACGGACACCATGAAGCTTTCTTT; CDR3 protein: CASTPYGHHEAFF
V gene: TRBV7-9; J gene: TRBJ1-5; D gene: NA; clone size: NA; CDR3 DNA: TGTGCCAGCCGCCGCGGGGGGGGCAATCAGCCCCAGCATTTT; CDR3 protein: CASRRGGGNQPQHF
V gene: TRBV25-1; J gene: TRBJ1-3; D gene: NA; clone size: NA; CDR3 DNA: TGTGCCAGCAGTACACCTAGGTACGGGGTATCTGGAAACACCATATATTTT; CDR3 protein: CASSTPRYGVSGNTIYF
V gene: TRBV5-6; J gene: TRBJ2-6; D gene: TRBD1; clone size: once; CDR3 DNA: TGTGCCAGTGACCCCGGGACAGGGGTCCCTGGGGCCAACGTCCTGACTTTC; CDR3 protein: CASDPGTGVPGANVLTF
V gene: TRBV5-5; J gene: TRBJ2-5; D gene: TRBD1; clone size: NA; CDR3 DNA: TGTGCCAGCAGCTACCTACTGGACAGGGGTGGGGAGACCCAGTACTTC; CDR3 protein: CASSYLLDRGGETQYF
V gene: TRBV2; J gene: TRBJ2-7; D gene: NA; clone size: NA; CDR3 DNA: TGTGCCAGCATAGATACCCGGTCCTACGAGCAGTACTTC; CDR3 protein: CASIDTRSYEQYF
V gene: TRBV5-4; J gene: TRBJ2-2; D gene: TRBD2; clone size: NA; CDR3 DNA: TGTGCCAGCAGCCCGGGACTATTTACCGGGGAGCTGTTTTTT; CDR3 protein: CASSPGLFTGELFF
V gene: TRBV29-1; J gene: TRBJ2-2; D gene: NA; clone size: NA; CDR3 DNA: TGCAGCGTTAAGGGGTCGTTAAACACCGGGGAGCTGTTTTTT; CDR3 protein: CSVKGSLNTGELFF
V gene: TRBV6-5; J gene: TRBJ2-5; D gene: NA; clone size: NA; CDR3 DNA: TGTGCCAGCAAAGGGAGGACACTGGGGGGAGAGACCCAGTACTTC; CDR3 protein: CASKGRTLGGETQYF
V gene: TRBV4-2; J gene: TRBJ2-4; D gene: TRBD1; clone size: NA; CDR3 DNA: TGTGCCAGCAGCCAAGGGCCTACCGGGACAGATAACTTTCAGTACTTC; CDR3 protein: CASSQGPTGTDNFQYF
V gene: TRBV5-4; J gene: TRBJ2-1; D gene: NA; clone size: NA; CDR3 DNA: TGTGCCAGCAGCTTGTCGCCAGGGAATTATAATGAGCAGTTCTTC; CDR3 protein: CASSLSPGNYNEQFF
V gene: TRBV5-4; J gene: TRBJ2-3; D gene: NA; clone size: NA; CDR3 DNA: TGTGCCAGCAGCTTAGACCCCGGAGGAACGCAGTATTTT; CDR3 protein: CASSLDPGGTQYF
V gene: TRBV28; J gene: TRBJ1-5; D gene: NA; clone size: NA; CDR3 DNA: TGTGCCAGCAGTTTAGATGCGGGGAGCAATCAGCCCCAGCATTTT; CDR3 protein: CASSLDAGSNQPQHF
V gene: TRBV5-1; J gene: TRBJ1-5; D gene: TRBD1; clone size: few; CDR3 DNA: TGCGCCAGCAGCCGGGGACAGGGATTCAATCAGCCCCAGCATTTT; CDR3 protein: CASSRGQGFNQPQHF
V gene: TRBV3-1/TRBV3-2; J gene: TRBJ1-1; D gene: NA; clone size: few; CDR3 DNA: TGTGCCAGCAGCCAAGGGAGATCGAACACTGAAGCTTTCTTT; CDR3 protein: CASSQGRSNTEAFF
V gene: TRBV11-2; J gene: TRBJ1-1; D gene: NA; clone size: NA; CDR3 DNA: TGTGCCAGCAGCCCCCGGAGGGACTGGGAAGCTTTCTTT; CDR3 protein: CASSPRRDWEAFF
V gene: TRBV9; J gene: TRBJ1-2; D gene: TRBD1; clone size: NA; CDR3 DNA: TGTGCCAGCAGCGAGCCGGGGACAGGTGATGGCTACACCTTC; CDR3 protein: CASSEPGTGDGYTF
V gene: TRBV7-9; J gene: TRBJ2-3; D gene: TRBD1; clone size: many; CDR3 DNA: TGTGCCAGCAGCTTACCCACGGGACAGGGTCGAAGAGATACGCAGTATTTT; CDR3 protein: CASSLPTGQGRRDTQYF
V gene: TRBV28; J gene: TRBJ1-4; D gene: TRBD1; clone size: NA; CDR3 DNA: TGTGCCAGCCTGAGCAGGGGGCTCGACGATGAAAAACTGTTTTTT; CDR3 protein: CASLSRGLDDEKLFF
V gene: TRBV15; J gene: TRBJ2-3; D gene: TRBD2; clone size: NA; CDR3 DNA: TGTGCCACCAGCAGCGGGACTAGCGGGGGAACAGATACGCAGTATTTT; CDR3 protein: CATSSGTSGGTDTQYF
V gene: TRBV18; J gene: TRBJ2-1; D gene: NA; clone size: NA; CDR3 DNA: TGTGCCAGCTCACTCAGTGATTCCTACAATGAGCAGTTCTTC; CDR3 protein: CASSLSDSYNEQFF
V gene: TRBV1; J gene: TRBJ1-2; D gene: NA; clone size: once; CDR3 DNA: TGCACCAGCAGCCCCCGACAGGGAACCTTCTATGGCTACACCTTC; CDR3 protein: CTSSPRQGTFYGYTF
V gene: TRBV3-1/TRBV3-2; J gene: TRBJ2-2; D gene: NA; clone size: NA; CDR3 DNA: TGTGCCAGCAGCCAAGTCGTTAGGGATCAGGGCACCGGGGAGCTGTTTTTT; CDR3 protein: CASSQVVRDQGTGELFF
V gene: TRBV7-3; J gene: TRBJ2-1; D gene: NA; clone size: NA; CDR3 DNA: TGTGCCAGCAGCTTAGGGCGCAATGAGCAGTTCTTC; CDR3 protein: CASSLGRNEQFF
V gene: TRBV5-6; J gene: TRBJ1-6; D gene: NA; clone size: NA; CDR3 DNA: TGTGCCAGCAGCTTTAGTCTGAATAATTCACCCCTCCACTTT; CDR3 protein: CASSFSLNNSPLHF
V gene: TRBV12-3/TRBV12-4; J gene: TRBJ1-2; D gene: TRBD1; clone size: NA; CDR3 DNA: TGTGCCAGCACCGAGACAGGGGAGGGCTACACCTTC; CDR3 protein: CASTETGEGYTF
V gene: TRBV7-3; J gene: TRBJ1-2; D gene: NA; clone size: NA; CDR3 DNA: TGTGCCAGCAGCTTAAGCGGGGCTAACTATGGCTACACCTTC; CDR3 protein: CASSLSGANYGYTF
V gene: TRBV5-1; J gene: TRBJ2-1; D gene: TRBD2; clone size: NA; CDR3 DNA: TGCGCCAGCAGCTCTCGGGGGGGCCCGCAAAACTTCGAGCAGTTCTTC; CDR3 protein: CASSSRGGPQNFEQFF
V gene: TRBV9; J gene: TRBJ2-3; D gene: TRBD2; clone size: NA; CDR3 DNA: TGTGCCAGCAGCGGGCGACTAGCGGGGGGTTTAGATACGCAGTATTTT; CDR3 protein: CASSGRLAGGLDTQYF
V gene: TRBV10-1; J gene: TRBJ2-2; D gene: NA; clone size: NA; CDR3 DNA: TGCGCCAGCAGTGAGTTTGGGGCAGGCGCGAACACCGGGGAGCTGTTTTTT; CDR3 protein: CASSEFGAGANTGELFF
V gene: TRBV10-3; J gene: TRBJ2-1; D gene: TRBD2; clone size: NA; CDR3 DNA: TGTGCCATCAGTGAGTCTGGGACTAGTAGGGCGAATGAGCAGTTCTTC; CDR3 protein: CAISESGTSRANEQFF
V gene: TRBV11-2; J gene: TRBJ1-6; D gene: NA; clone size: NA; CDR3 DNA: TGTGCCAGCAGCACAATTAGGGGCAATAATTCACCCCTCCACTTT; CDR3 protein: CASSTIRGNNSPLHF
V gene: TRBV2; J gene: TRBJ1-5; D gene: NA; clone size: NA; CDR3 DNA: TGTGCCAGCAGTGGGCCCATCGTCAACCAGCCCCAGCATTTT; CDR3 protein: CASSGPIVNQPQHF